These T cell receptor beta chains were read from a single sample in a study of vaccination effects on CD4 cells after COVID-19. The table came from immunoSEQ multiplex PCR; TCRdb's copy has only in-frame clones and leaves some out. The table records about 29,000 clones, roughly 71% of them present only once. For these TCRs, the target antigens are not known. Sequences were derived from CD4+ T cells from PBMCs cultured with HCoV-OC43 spike peptides, sampled after COVID-19 vaccination. The receptors stem from a human donor who received a COVID-19 vaccine. The CDR3 runs from the conserved cysteine through the conserved F or W. A D gene is named only where the DNA matches it firmly. Size values are once, few and many counts, or a class for expanded clones, and some rows have none.

CDR3nt	CDR3aa	abundance	v_gene	j_gene	d_gene
TGTGCCAGCAGTCCCGGAGGCAATCAGCCCCAGCATTTT	CASSPGGNQPQHF	NA	TRBV6-5	TRBJ1-5	NA
TGTGCCAGCAGCTTAATGGGGGCTGCTAGCACAGATACGCAGTATTTT	CASSLMGAASTDTQYF	NA	TRBV7-2	TRBJ2-3	NA
TGTGCCAGCAGTGAACTCACGACCGGGGAGCTGTTTTTT	CASSELTTGELFF	NA	TRBV6-1	TRBJ2-2	NA
TGCAGTGCTAGTGGCGTAGCGGGAGGCGGTTACAATGAGCAGTTCTTC	CSASGVAGGGYNEQFF	NA	TRBV20-1	TRBJ2-1	TRBD2
TGTGCCAGCAGTGACAGGGGCTCTGGGGCCAACGTCCTGACTTTC	CASSDRGSGANVLTF	NA	TRBV6-4	TRBJ2-6	NA
TGTGCCAGCAGTGAAGCGCGAGGGGAGACCCAGTACTTC	CASSEARGETQYF	NA	TRBV6-1	TRBJ2-5	NA
TGTGCCAGCTCACCACAATCAAGCCGGGACTATAATCAGCCCCAGCATTTT	CASSPQSSRDYNQPQHF	NA	TRBV18	TRBJ1-5	NA
TGTGCCATCACCTCCTTAGCGGGGGGGGGCGAGCAGTACTTC	CAITSLAGGGEQYF	NA	TRBV10-3	TRBJ2-7	TRBD2
TGTGCCAGCAGCTCCGGACCGCTCATCTCTGGGGCCAACGTCCTGACTTTC	CASSSGPLISGANVLTF	few	TRBV7-6	TRBJ2-6	NA
TGTGCCATCAAGGATACTATAGTCTCTGGAAACACCATATATTTT	CAIKDTIVSGNTIYF	NA	TRBV10-3	TRBJ1-3	NA
TGCGCCAGCAGTTCGGACCTGGGACTAAAAGAGACCCAGTACTTC	CASSSDLGLKETQYF	once	TRBV5-1	TRBJ2-5	TRBD2
TGCAGCGGGGGACTAGCGGGGCGTAGTGAGCAGTTCTTC	CSGGLAGRSEQFF	NA	TRBV29-1	TRBJ2-1	TRBD2
TGCAGCGTTGGGGACCCGAGAGGCTATGGCTACACCTTC	CSVGDPRGYGYTF	NA	TRBV29-1	TRBJ1-2	NA
TGTGCCAGCAGTAATAGCGGATACGAGCAGTACTTC	CASSNSGYEQYF	NA	TRBV2	TRBJ2-7	NA
TGTGCCAGCAGCTTAGATCAATCAGGGACAGGGGCCTACAATGAGCAGTTCTTC	CASSLDQSGTGAYNEQFF	few	TRBV11-3	TRBJ2-1	TRBD1
TGTGCCAGCGGGTCAGAATTGGGGCTAACTGAAGCTTTCTTT	CASGSELGLTEAFF	NA	TRBV7-9	TRBJ1-1	NA
TGTGCCTGGAGTGAAGGGACATACCTAAACTATGGCTACACCTTC	CAWSEGTYLNYGYTF	NA	TRBV30	TRBJ1-2	NA
TGTGCCACCAGTTTGGGGGACAGGGTGAGTGGCTACACCTTC	CATSLGDRVSGYTF	NA	TRBV24-1	TRBJ1-2	TRBD1
TGTGCTAGTGGTTTGGTGTTGGGTCAAAGGACAGCTTCCTACGAGCAGTACTTC	CASGLVLGQRTASYEQYF	once	TRBV12-5	TRBJ2-7	NA
TGTGCCAGCAGTTACGGCCAGGGCATAAGCTCCTATAATTCACCCCTCCACTTT	CASSYGQGISSYNSPLHF	NA	TRBV6-2/TRBV6-3	TRBJ1-6	NA
TGTGCCAGCAGCGTAGGACAGCCCGCAGATACGCAGTATTTT	CASSVGQPADTQYF	NA	TRBV9	TRBJ2-3	NA
TGTGCCAGCACTGGGACTTATAACTATGGCTACACCTTC	CASTGTYNYGYTF	NA	TRBV25-1	TRBJ1-2	NA
TGTGCCAGCAGGGATGCCGGGACAGGAAACAATGAGCAGTTCTTC	CASRDAGTGNNEQFF	NA	TRBV27	TRBJ2-1	TRBD1
TGTGCCAGCAGTTCCCCCGGATCGGGCTACACCTTC	CASSSPGSGYTF	NA	TRBV6-5	TRBJ1-2	NA
TGCGCCAGCAGCCCGCACGGGGTCACCACTTCTTATGGCTACACCTTC	CASSPHGVTTSYGYTF	NA	TRBV4-1	TRBJ1-2	NA
TGTGCCAGTAGGGAGACAGGGAGGAACACTGAAGCTTTCTTT	CASRETGRNTEAFF	NA	TRBV19	TRBJ1-1	TRBD1
TGTGCCAGCAGTGAAGCGCTGGGGCGGGCCTGGGGCCAAGAGACCCAGTACTTC	CASSEALGRAWGQETQYF	once	TRBV2	TRBJ2-5	NA
TGTGCCACCAAGAGACTAGCGGGGGCCACTCAGGGAGTGCAGTATTTT	CATKRLAGATQGVQYF	NA	TRBV6-4	TRBJ2-3	TRBD2
TGCGCCAGCAGCCTTATCACAGGGGGCGGAACCGGGGAGCTGTTTTTT	CASSLITGGGTGELFF	NA	TRBV4-1	TRBJ2-2	TRBD1
TGTGCCAGTAGTATGAGCGGGGGGGCTCCTCGTGAGCAGTTCTTC	CASSMSGGAPREQFF	NA	TRBV19	TRBJ2-1	TRBD2
TGTGCCAGCAGTGAAGCCGTGGGCAACGAGCAGTACTTC	CASSEAVGNEQYF	NA	TRBV6-1	TRBJ2-7	NA
TGTGCCAGCAGCCCTCCAGGGATCACAGATACGCAGTATTTT	CASSPPGITDTQYF	NA	TRBV5-6	TRBJ2-3	NA
TGTGCCAGCAGTCAAGGGGGGAACACCGGGGAGCTGTTTTTT	CASSQGGNTGELFF	NA	TRBV14	TRBJ2-2	NA
TGTGCCAGCACTTCTGGGACAGGGTCCTACGAGCAGTACTTC	CASTSGTGSYEQYF	NA	TRBV28	TRBJ2-7	TRBD1
TGTGCCAGCTCACCCAATGGGGGCCATAGCGGCTACACCTTC	CASSPNGGHSGYTF	NA	TRBV18	TRBJ1-2	NA
TGTGCCAGCAGCTTCCCAGCGGGGGTCGGCGGGTTGTGGTATTTT	CASSFPAGVGGLWYF	NA	TRBV5-4	TRBJ2-3	TRBD2
TGCGCCAGCAGTTTGGTACCCGGGACGAACAAAAACATTCAGTACTTC	CASSLVPGTNKNIQYF	few	TRBV10-1	TRBJ2-4	NA
TGTGCCAGCAGTCCGCTAGCGGGGGGAGGAGAGACCCAGTACTTC	CASSPLAGGGETQYF	NA	TRBV6-5	TRBJ2-5	TRBD2
TGTGCCAGCAGTGAATGGCAGGGCGGGAGGGGGACTGAAGCTTTCTTT	CASSEWQGGRGTEAFF	NA	TRBV25-1	TRBJ1-1	NA
TGTGCCAGCAGTTACCACCGAGGAGCCTATGGCTACACCTTC	CASSYHRGAYGYTF	NA	TRBV6-5	TRBJ1-2	NA
TGTGCCAGCAGCCAAGATAAGCGAGATACGCAGTATTTT	CASSQDKRDTQYF	NA	TRBV4-2	TRBJ2-3	NA
TGTGCCAGCAGTTCGGGCCGTTCGTGGCAAGAGACCCAGTACTTC	CASSSGRSWQETQYF	NA	TRBV7-7	TRBJ2-5	NA
TGTGCCAGCAGCCAATTGTACAGGGGCCGATATGAGCAGTTCTTC	CASSQLYRGRYEQFF	few	TRBV14	TRBJ2-1	TRBD1
TGTGCCTGGAGTGTAGATCCTACGGGATCACCCCTCCACTTT	CAWSVDPTGSPLHF	few	TRBV30	TRBJ1-6	NA
TGTGCCAGCAGTGAAGGGGTCAGCCCGGGTCAGCCCCAGCATTTT	CASSEGVSPGQPQHF	NA	TRBV6-1	TRBJ1-5	NA
TGCGCCAGCAGCCCCCAGGGGGCTGACTATGGCTACACCTTC	CASSPQGADYGYTF	NA	TRBV5-1	TRBJ1-2	TRBD1
TGTGCCACCGGACAGGGCGACTATGGCTACACCTTC	CATGQGDYGYTF	few	TRBV6-6	TRBJ1-2	TRBD1
TGTGCCATCAGTGGAGGGTTGGAGGCAGGGTCATATCAGCCCCAGCATTTT	CAISGGLEAGSYQPQHF	medium-sized	TRBV10-3	TRBJ1-5	NA
TGTGCCAGCAGCTTAACGAGAGCCGGGACAGGGGGTTATTTCTTC	CASSLTRAGTGGYFF	NA	TRBV7-6	TRBJ2-1	TRBD1
TGCAGCGTTCGGGACAGGGGGGGGGTAAGCGTCTACGAGCAGTACTTC	CSVRDRGGVSVYEQYF	NA	TRBV29-1	TRBJ2-7	TRBD1
TGTGCCTGGAGTGCCCTAGCGGGGGGGTTCGATGAGCAGTTCTTC	CAWSALAGGFDEQFF	NA	TRBV30	TRBJ2-1	TRBD2
TGTGCCTGGAGTACGGGACAGGGCTGGGGTGAGCAGTTCTTC	CAWSTGQGWGEQFF	few	TRBV30	TRBJ2-1	TRBD1
TGTGCCAGCAGTGCTGGGCAGGGACATCGGTCCCAGCATTTT	CASSAGQGHRSQHF	NA	TRBV2	TRBJ1-5	NA